This section outlines one T cell receptor beta chain sequence together with its context. The CDR3 is made up of 15 amino acids. Germline CDR1 is LNHDA and CDR2 is SQIVND (reference sequence). Deletions cut 6 bases from V and 3 bases from J, with 16 bases between. The data stem from a study of shared clonotypes between healthy human individuals. The protocol was immunoSEQ multiplex PCR, while the TCRdb copy is restricted to in-frame clones and leaves out a portion. In the table there are about 480,000 clones, around 79% of which are singletons. Sequenced: PBMCs. The J gene is TRBJ2-3, the V gene TRBV19; no clear D gene. The sequence derives from a woman aged 40 to 49 in good health. Some clones in this sample may be carry-over from other donors' samples. The CDR3 reads CASRPSPGGTDTQYF. The DNA of the CDR3 is TGTGCCAGTAGGCCAAGTCCCGGTGGGACAGATACGCAGTATTTT.